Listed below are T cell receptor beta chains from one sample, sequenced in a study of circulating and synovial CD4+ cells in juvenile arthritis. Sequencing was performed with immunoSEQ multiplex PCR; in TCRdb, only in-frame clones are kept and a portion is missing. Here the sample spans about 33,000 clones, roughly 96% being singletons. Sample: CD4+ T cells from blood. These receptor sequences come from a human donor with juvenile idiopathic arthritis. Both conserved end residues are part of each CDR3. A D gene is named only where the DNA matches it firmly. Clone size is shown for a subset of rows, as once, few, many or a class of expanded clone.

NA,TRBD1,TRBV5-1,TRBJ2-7,TGCGCCAGCAGCGCCGACAGGGGCGAGTACGAGCAGTACTTC,CASSADRGEYEQYF
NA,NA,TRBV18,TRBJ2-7,TGTGCCAGCTCACCGCCGGTGGGAGAGAGCACCTACGAGCAGTACTTC,CASSPPVGESTYEQYF
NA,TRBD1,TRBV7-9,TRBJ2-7,TGTGCCAGCAGCGGGGGGGGACAGGGAAGCTCCTACGAGCAGTACTTC,CASSGGGQGSSYEQYF
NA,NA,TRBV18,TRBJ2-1,TGTGCCAGCTCCCCGCAGCGGAGCTCCTACAATGAGCAGTTCTTC,CASSPQRSSYNEQFF
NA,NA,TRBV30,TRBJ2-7,TGTGCCTGGAGTGATCTGGGGGCGTACGAGCAGTACTTC,CAWSDLGAYEQYF
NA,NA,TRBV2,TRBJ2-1,TGTGCCAGCAGTTATTACAATGAGCAGTTCTTC,CASSYYNEQFF
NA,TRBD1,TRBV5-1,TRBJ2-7,TGCGCCAGCGCCACCGGGACAGAGACCTACGAGCAGTACTTC,CASATGTETYEQYF
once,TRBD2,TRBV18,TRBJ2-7,TGTGCCAGCTCACCGGGTCCGGGAGGCGAGCAGTACTTC,CASSPGPGGEQYF
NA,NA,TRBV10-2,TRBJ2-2,TGCGCCAGCAGTCCAGGGGCCGGGGAGCTGTTTTTT,CASSPGAGELFF
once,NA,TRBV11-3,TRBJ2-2,TGTGCCAGCAGCTTAGGGCACGGGGAGCTGTTTTTT,CASSLGHGELFF
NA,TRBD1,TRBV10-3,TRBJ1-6,TGTGCCATCAGTGGACAGGGTAGGTTAGGCTCCCCCCTCCACTTT,CAISGQGRLGSPLHF
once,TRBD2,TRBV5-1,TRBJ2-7,TGCGCCAGCAGCGCCGGGGGGACTAGCGGTTCCTACGAGCAGTACTTC,CASSAGGTSGSYEQYF
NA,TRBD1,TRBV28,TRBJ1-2,TGTGCCAGCAGAAAGGACAGGGTAATCTATGGCTACACCTTC,CASRKDRVIYGYTF
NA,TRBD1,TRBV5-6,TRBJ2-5,TGTGCCAGCAGCGTTGGCCGCGACAGGGGGCATGAGACCCAGTACTTC,CASSVGRDRGHETQYF
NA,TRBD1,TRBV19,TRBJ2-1,TGTGCCAGTGTACAGGGGGCGGGCTACAATGAGCAGTTCTTC,CASVQGAGYNEQFF
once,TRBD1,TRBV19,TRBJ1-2,TGTGCCAGTGGACAGGGCGGAAGGAGTGGCTACTCCTTC,CASGQGGRSGYSF
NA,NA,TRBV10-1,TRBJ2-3,TGCGCCAGCAGTGCCGGCACAGATACGCAGTATTTT,CASSAGTDTQYF
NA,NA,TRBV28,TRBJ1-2,TGTGCCAGCAGTATTAAACAGGAGCCCTATGGCTACACCTTC,CASSIKQEPYGYTF
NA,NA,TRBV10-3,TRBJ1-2,TGTGCCATCAGTGAGTCCAGTCCTCTTGACTACACCTTC,CAISESSPLDYTF
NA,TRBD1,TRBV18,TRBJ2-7,TGTGCCAGCTCTCCGACGACAGGGGGCAACGAGCAGTACTTC,CASSPTTGGNEQYF
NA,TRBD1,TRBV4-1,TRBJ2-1,TGCGCCAGCAGCCAACGGACAGGTTACAATGAGCAGTTCTTC,CASSQRTGYNEQFF
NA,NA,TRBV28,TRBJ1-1,TGTGCCAGCAGCAAGACAGTGAACACTGAAGCTTTCTTT,CASSKTVNTEAFF
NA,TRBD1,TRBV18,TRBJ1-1,TGTGCCAGCTCACCACCGAACAGGGGATACATGAACACTGAAGCTTTCTTT,CASSPPNRGYMNTEAFF
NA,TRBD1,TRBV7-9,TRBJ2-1,TGTGCCAGCAGCTTAGAGGGGGCTCCAAATGAGCAGTTCTTC,CASSLEGAPNEQFF
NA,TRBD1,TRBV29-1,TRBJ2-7,TGCAGCGTTGAAGGGACAGGGCATTACGAGCAGTACTTC,CSVEGTGHYEQYF
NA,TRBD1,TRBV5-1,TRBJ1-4,TGCGCCAGCAGCTTGGGCGGACAGGGACTTAATGAAAAACTGTTTTTT,CASSLGGQGLNEKLFF
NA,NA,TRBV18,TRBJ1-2,TGTGCCAGCTCAAGGACAGTCTACACCTTC,CASSRTVYTF
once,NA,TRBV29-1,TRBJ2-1,TGCAGCGGACACCGCGCAGACAATGAGCAGTTCTTC,CSGHRADNEQFF
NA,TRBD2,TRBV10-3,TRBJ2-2,TGTGCCATCAGTGTTGTTAGCGGGAGCACCGGGGAGCTGTTTTTT,CAISVVSGSTGELFF
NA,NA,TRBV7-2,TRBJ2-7,TGTGCCAGCAGGCTCGGGGGAGGTTACGAGCAGTACTTC,CASRLGGGYEQYF
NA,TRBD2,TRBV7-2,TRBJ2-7,TGTGCCAGCAGCCTCGCTAGCGGGAACGAGCAGTACTTC,CASSLASGNEQYF
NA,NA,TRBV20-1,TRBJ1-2,TGCAGTGCTAGTTCAGGGGTTGGCTACACCTTC,CSASSGVGYTF
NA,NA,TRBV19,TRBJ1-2,TGTGCCAGTAGTAAGGAGGGTTACTATGGCTACACCTTC,CASSKEGYYGYTF
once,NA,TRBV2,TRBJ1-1,TGTGCCAGCAGTGATGGCAGGGGTGTAGGAGCTTTCTTT,CASSDGRGVGAFF
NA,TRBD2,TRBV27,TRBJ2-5,TGTGCCAGCAGTACTAGACTAGCGGGGAACCAAGAGACCCAGTACTTC,CASSTRLAGNQETQYF
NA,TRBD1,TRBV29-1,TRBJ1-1,TGCAGCGGGCACGACAGGGTGAACACTGAAGCTTTCTTT,CSGHDRVNTEAFF
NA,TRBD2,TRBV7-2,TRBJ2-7,TGTGCCAGCAGCCGCGTCGGGCTAGCGGGAGTCAGCTCCTACGAGCAGTACTTC,CASSRVGLAGVSSYEQYF
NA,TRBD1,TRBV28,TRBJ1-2,TGTGCCAGCAGTTTCTTGGGGACAGGGGGCGAGTCTGGCTACACCTTC,CASSFLGTGGESGYTF
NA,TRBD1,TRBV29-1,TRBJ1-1,TGCAGCGCCGGGACAGTGAACACTGAAGCTTTCTTT,CSAGTVNTEAFF
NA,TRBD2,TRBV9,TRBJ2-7,TGTGCCAGCAGCGTAGACACTAGCGGGAGTAGGGAGCAGTACTTC,CASSVDTSGSREQYF
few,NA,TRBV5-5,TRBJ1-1,TGTGCCAGCAGCTCCTTCACAATACTAGGGAACACTGAAGCTTTCTTT,CASSSFTILGNTEAFF
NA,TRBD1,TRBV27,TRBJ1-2,TGTGCCAGCAGTTTCCGACAGGGGAATGGCTACACCTTC,CASSFRQGNGYTF
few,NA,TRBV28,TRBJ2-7,TGTGCCAGCAGTTCGCGATCCTACGAGCAGTACTTC,CASSSRSYEQYF
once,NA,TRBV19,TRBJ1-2,TGTGCCAGTAGTCCCCCCCACGAGGGTTCAGGTTATGGCTACACCTTC,CASSPPHEGSGYGYTF
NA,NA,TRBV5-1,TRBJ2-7,TGCGCCAGCAATTCAGGCGGGCCCGCCTACGAGCAGTACTTC,CASNSGGPAYEQYF
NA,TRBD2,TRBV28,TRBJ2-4,TGTGCCAGCAGCCCAGGACTAGCGGGAGGACTAGCCAAAAACATTCAGTACTTC,CASSPGLAGGLAKNIQYF
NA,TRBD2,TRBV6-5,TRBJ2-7,TGTGCCACCACCGGGACTAGCACCCACGAGCAGTACTTC,CATTGTSTHEQYF
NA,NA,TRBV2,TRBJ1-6,TGTGCCAGCAGCCAGGTGATTTGGAATTCACCCCTCCACTTT,CASSQVIWNSPLHF